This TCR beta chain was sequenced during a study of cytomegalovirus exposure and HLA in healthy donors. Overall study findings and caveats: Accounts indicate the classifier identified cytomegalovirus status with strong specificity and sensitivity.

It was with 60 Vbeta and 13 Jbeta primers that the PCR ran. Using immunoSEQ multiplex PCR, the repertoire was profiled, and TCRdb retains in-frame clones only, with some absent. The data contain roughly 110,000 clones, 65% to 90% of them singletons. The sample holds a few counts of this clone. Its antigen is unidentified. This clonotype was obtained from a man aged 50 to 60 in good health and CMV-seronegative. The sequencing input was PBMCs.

As DNA, the CDR3 is TGTGCCAGCAGTGAAGCGCGCATGACCGGGGAGCTGTTTTTT. Amino acid sequence: CASSEARMTGELFF. J is TRBJ2-2 and V is TRBV6-1; D is unresolved. The CDR3 extends over 14 amino acids. Per germline, CDR1 MNHNS and CDR2 SASEGT. The V and J ends lost 0 bases and 5 bases respectively, with 7 bases between them.